This T cell receptor beta chain originates from a study of spatial heterogeneity in lung cancer. Study-wide context: More than 9.5 raw reads, on average, carried each unique TCR and UMI combination.

As for time point: sample taken at primary tumor resection. Material for sequencing was whole RNA from tumor, nontumor lung or frozen PBMC, left unsorted. V gave up 6 bases and J gave up 7 bases; unmatched junction bases: 10. Germline loops: CDR1 SGHDN, CDR2 FVKESK. The CDR3 runs 15 residues. On this clonotype itself: Its antigen is undetermined. A much larger clone is a single base away; this may be a read error.

Study outcomes and limitations: Resection saw ubiquitous expanded tumor TCRs appear in blood more than follow-up did.

TCRdb recomputed calls from the 5' RACE reads with MiXCR, one row per CDR3 protein. Here the sample spans a few thousand distinct CDR3 sequences, roughly 18% being singletons. The chain recombines TRBV14 with TRBJ2-1; 9 bases are shared with TRBD2. This clonotype was obtained from a male donor with early-stage non-small cell lung cancer. Sequencing was performed on PBMCs, taken at surgery. The CDR3 here is CASRLRLAVPNEQFF. Here the CDR3 DNA reads TGTGCCAGCAGACTGAGACTAGCGGTTCCAAATGAGCAGTTCTTC.